This TCR beta chain appears in the sequencing data of a study of blood T cell repertoires in COVID-19. As for the study in general: The origin of the acute and convalescent COVID-19 samples was the United States, Italy and Spain. Sample material is recorded as cDNA or gDNA derived from T cells, B-cell-depleted T cells, or PBMCs.

The cohort comprised adults aged 18 to 89 years residing in approximately 25 US areas. The germline V and J ends were trimmed by 0 bases and 4 bases, with 9 bases remaining between them. CDR1 is GTSNPN and CDR2 is SVGIG in the germline V gene (reference sequence). This CDR3 comprises 14 residues. The data were produced by immunoSEQ multiplex PCR, yet TCRdb's version contains in-frame clones alone and is incomplete. This table has about 220,000 clones, about 80% appearing once. This clonotype was obtained from a woman between 35 and 50 years old with acute COVID-19. V gene TRBV30 combines with J gene TRBJ1-4, with a tentative D call TRBD1 (5 bases). The sample comprised PBMCs or T cells enriched from blood (not recorded which). This CDR3 reads CAWSVGRVNEKLFF. The CDR3 DNA follows: TGTGCCTGGAGTGTAGGCAGGGTTAATGAAAAACTGTTTTTT.